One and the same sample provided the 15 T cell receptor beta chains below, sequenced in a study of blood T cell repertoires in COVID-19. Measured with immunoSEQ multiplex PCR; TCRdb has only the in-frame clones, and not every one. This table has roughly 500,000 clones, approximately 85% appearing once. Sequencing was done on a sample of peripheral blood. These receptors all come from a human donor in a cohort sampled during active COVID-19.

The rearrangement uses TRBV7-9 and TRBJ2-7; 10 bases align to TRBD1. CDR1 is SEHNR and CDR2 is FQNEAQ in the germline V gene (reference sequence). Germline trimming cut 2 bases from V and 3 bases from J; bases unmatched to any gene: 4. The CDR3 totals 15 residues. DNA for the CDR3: TGTGCCAGCAGCTTAAGGACAGGGGGGGACTACGAGCAGTACTTC. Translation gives CASSLRTGGDYEQYF.

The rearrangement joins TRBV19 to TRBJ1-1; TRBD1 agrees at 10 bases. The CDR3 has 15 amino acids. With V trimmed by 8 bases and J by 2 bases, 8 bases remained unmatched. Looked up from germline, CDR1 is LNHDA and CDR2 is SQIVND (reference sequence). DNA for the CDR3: TGTGCCAGTGTGGGGGGACAGGGGTTAAACACTGAAGCTTTCTTT. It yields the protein CASVGGQGLNTEAFF.

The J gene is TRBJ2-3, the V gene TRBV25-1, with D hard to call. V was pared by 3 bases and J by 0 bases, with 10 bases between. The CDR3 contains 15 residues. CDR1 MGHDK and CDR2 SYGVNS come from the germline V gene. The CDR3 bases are TGTGCCAGCAGTGAGTTGACATCTAGCACAGATACGCAGTATTTT. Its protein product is CASSELTSSTDTQYF.

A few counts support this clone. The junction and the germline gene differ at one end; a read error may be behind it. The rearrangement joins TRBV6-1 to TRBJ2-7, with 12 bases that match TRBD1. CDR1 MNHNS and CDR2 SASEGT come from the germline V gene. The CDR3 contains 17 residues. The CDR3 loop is CASSDKRPGQGAIYPQF. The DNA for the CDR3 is TGTGCCAGCAGTGACAAGAGGCCGGGACAGGGGGCTATCTATCCGCAATTC.

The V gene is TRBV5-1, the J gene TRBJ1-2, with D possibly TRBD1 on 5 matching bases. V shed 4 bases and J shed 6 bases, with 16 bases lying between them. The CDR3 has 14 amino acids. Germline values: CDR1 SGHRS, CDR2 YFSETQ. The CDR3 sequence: CASSRSGGDDGYTF. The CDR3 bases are TGCGCCAGCAGCCGCAGCGGAGGGGACGATGGCTACACCTTC.

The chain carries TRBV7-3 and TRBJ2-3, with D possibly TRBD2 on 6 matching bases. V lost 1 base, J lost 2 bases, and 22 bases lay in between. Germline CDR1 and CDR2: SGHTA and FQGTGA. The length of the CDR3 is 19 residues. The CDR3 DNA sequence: TGTGCCAGCAGCTTAAGAATGGGGGTATCCCCGGGGGACACAGATACGCAGTATTTT. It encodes CASSLRMGVSPGDTDTQYF.

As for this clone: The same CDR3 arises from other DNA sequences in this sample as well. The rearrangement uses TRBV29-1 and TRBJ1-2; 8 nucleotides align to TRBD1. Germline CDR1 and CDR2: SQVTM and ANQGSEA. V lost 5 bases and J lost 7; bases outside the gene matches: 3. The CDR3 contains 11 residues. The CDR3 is CSVTGGGGYTF. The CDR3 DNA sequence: TGCAGCGTTACAGGGGGGGGTGGCTACACCTTC.

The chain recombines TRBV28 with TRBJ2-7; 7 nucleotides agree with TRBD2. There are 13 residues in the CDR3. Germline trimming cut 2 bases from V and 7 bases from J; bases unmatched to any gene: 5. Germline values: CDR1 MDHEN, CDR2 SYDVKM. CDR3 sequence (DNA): TGTGCCAGCAGTTTAGGGGGGGTTAAAGAGCAGTACTTC. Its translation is CASSLGGVKEQYF. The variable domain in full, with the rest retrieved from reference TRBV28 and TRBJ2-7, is DVKVTQSSRYLVKRTGEKVFLECVQDMDHENMFWYRQDPGLGLRLIYFSYDVKMKEKGDIPEGYSVSREKKERFSLILESASTNQTSMYLCASSLGGVKEQYFGPGTRLTVT.

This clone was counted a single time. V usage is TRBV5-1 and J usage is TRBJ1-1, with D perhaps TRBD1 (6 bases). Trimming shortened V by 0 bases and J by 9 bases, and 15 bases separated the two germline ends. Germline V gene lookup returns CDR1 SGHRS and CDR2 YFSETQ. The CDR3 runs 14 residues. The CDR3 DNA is TGCGCCAGCAGCTTGGATCCCGCCGGGACACAAGCTTTCTTT. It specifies CASSLDPAGTQAFF.

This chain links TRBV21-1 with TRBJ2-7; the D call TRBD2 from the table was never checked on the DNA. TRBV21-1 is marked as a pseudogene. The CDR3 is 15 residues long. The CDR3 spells CASSKERGCSYEQYF. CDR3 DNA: TGTGCCAGCAGCAAAGAACGGGGGTGCTCCTACGAGCAGTACTTC.

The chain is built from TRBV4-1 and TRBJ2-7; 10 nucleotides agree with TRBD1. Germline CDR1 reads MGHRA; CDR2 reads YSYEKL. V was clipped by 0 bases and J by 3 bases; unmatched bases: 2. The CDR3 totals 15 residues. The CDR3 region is CASSQDRDRGYEQYF. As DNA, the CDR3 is TGCGCCAGCAGCCAAGACCGGGACAGGGGCTACGAGCAGTACTTC.

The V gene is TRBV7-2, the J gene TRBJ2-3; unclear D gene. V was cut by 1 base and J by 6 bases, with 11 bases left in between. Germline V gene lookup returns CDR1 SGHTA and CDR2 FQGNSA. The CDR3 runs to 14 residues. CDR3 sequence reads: CASSLGPVPDTQYF. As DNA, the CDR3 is TGTGCCAGCAGCTTAGGGCCCGTCCCCGATACGCAGTATTTT.

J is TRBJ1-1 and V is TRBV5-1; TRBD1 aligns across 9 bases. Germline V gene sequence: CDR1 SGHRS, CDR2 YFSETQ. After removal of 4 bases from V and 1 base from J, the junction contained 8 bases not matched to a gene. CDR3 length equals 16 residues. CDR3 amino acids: CASSPQGARWNTEAFF. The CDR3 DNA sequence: TGCGCCAGCAGCCCACAGGGGGCCAGGTGGAACACTGAAGCTTTCTTT.

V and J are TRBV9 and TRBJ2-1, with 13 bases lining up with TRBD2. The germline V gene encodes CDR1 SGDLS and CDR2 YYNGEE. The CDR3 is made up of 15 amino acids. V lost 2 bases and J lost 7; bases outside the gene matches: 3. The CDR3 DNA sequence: TGTGCCAGCAGCGTCACTAGCGGGAGGGTGAATGAGCAGTTCTTC. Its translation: CASSVTSGRVNEQFF.

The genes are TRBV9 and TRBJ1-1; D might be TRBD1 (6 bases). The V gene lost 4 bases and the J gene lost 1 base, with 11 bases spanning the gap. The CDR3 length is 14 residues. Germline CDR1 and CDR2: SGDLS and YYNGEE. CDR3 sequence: CASSPQGQNTEAFF. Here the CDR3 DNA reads TGTGCCAGCAGCCCTCAGGGACAGAACACTGAAGCTTTCTTT.